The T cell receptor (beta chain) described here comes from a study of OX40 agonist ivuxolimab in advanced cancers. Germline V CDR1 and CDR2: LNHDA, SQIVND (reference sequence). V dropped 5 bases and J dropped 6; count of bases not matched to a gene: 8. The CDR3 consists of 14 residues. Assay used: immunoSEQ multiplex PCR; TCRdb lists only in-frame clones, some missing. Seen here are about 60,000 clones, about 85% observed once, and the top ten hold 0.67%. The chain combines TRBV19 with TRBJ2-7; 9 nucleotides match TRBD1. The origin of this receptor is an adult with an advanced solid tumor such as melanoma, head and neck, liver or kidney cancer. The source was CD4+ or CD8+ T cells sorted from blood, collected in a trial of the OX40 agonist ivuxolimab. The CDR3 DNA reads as TGTGCCAGTAGTGCCCACAGGGGGCGCGCCGAGCAGTACTTC. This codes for CASSAHRGRAEQYF. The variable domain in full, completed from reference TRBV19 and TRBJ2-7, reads DGGITQSPKYLFRKEGQNVTLSCEQNLNHDAMYWYRQDPGQGLRLIYYSQIVNDFQKGDIAEGYSVSREKKESFPLTVTSAQKNPTAFYLCASSAHRGRAEQYFGPGTRLTVT.